The 25 T cell receptor beta chains below come from one sample, sequenced in a study of TIL therapy for anti-PD-1-resistant metastatic lung cancer (dated by TCRdb to 2020 to 2023). The immunoSEQ v3 hsTCRB kit was used to amplify TCR beta CDR3 regions from genomic DNA through bias-controlled multiplex PCR. This is the immuneACCESS table as TCRdb keeps it, with only in-frame sequences that have V and J called. A part of the clones is gone; compared with another copy, unresolved V genes explain less than half, and the rest is unexplained. The sample data list 9,000 to 9,500 clones, and approximately 80% of these were observed just once. The top ten constitute more than 9.5% of the sample. The time point label on this specimen signifies: pre-treatment sample, taken before nivolumab and TIL therapy. The baseline tumor samples were excised metastases, mostly pleural nodules or supraclavicular lymph nodes, taken from the same resection that was used to grow TIL.

The input for sequencing was tumor tissue, taken at baseline. These receptors all come from a person between 30 and 80 years old with non-small cell lung cancer.

This clone has more than one count but fewer than ten. The gene calls are TRBV11-3 and TRBJ1-1; D might be TRBD1 (5 bases). V was pared by 10 bases and J by 4 bases, with 16 bases between. The germline gives CDR1 SGHNT, CDR2 YENEEA. There are 13 residues in the CDR3. The CDR3 nucleotides are TGTGCCACCACCCTCCAGGGAGGCACTGAAGCTTTCTTT. Translation gives CATTLQGGTEAFF.

The genes are TRBV6-5 and TRBJ2-1, with unresolved D. The CDR3 length is 13 residues. Germline V gene data show CDR1 as MNHEY and CDR2 as SVGAGI. V shed 6 bases and J shed 4 bases, with 10 bases lying between them. CDR3 loop: CASRADRYNEQFF. In DNA, the CDR3 is TGTGCCAGCAGGGCGGACCGGTACAATGAGCAGTTCTTC.

V and J are TRBV6-1 and TRBJ1-1, with 7 bases aligning to TRBD1. The V segment lost 4 bases and the J segment 4 bases; nucleotides outside the gene matches: 3. The CDR3 is 13 amino acids. The V gene's germline CDR1 is MNHNS and CDR2 SASEGT. The CDR3 DNA reads TGTGCCAGCAGTGTACAGGGGAGCACTGAAGCTTTCTTT. Translated: CASSVQGSTEAFF.

The chain uses TRBV7-3 and TRBJ2-7; maybe TRBD2 (6 bases). V shed 6 bases and J shed 1 base, with 10 bases lying between them. Germline values: CDR1 SGHTA, CDR2 FQGTGA. CDR3 length: 13 amino acids. The CDR3 is CASREGLSYEQYF. The CDR3 region has the DNA TGTGCCAGCAGAGAGGGACTTTCCTACGAGCAGTACTTC.

This chain joins TRBV9 and TRBJ2-3; D is uncertain. Trimming removed 3 bases at V and 0 bases at J, with 23 bases between. This CDR3 is 19 amino acids long. Germline lookup yields CDR1 SGDLS and CDR2 YYNGEE. Here the CDR3 DNA reads TGTGCCAGCAGCGCCACATTTGGGAAGGACGCCCGCAGCACAGATACGCAGTATTTT. Translating it yields CASSATFGKDARSTDTQYF.

The genes are TRBV5-1 and TRBJ1-3; D unclear. The CDR3 is 16 residues long. The germline gives CDR1 SGHRS, CDR2 YFSETQ. Trimming stripped 0 bases from V and 0 bases from J, with 10 bases between. CDR3 DNA sequence: TGCGCCAGCAGCTTGGGACCGGCGAGCTCTGGAAACACCATATATTTT. Protein: CASSLGPASSGNTIYF.

The chain joins TRBV4-2 to TRBJ1-4, with D hard to call. V lost 1 base and J lost 0, with 9 bases in between. The germline V gene has CDR1 LGHNA and CDR2 YNFKEQ. The CDR3 is made up of 16 amino acids. The CDR3 nucleotides are TGTGCCAGCAGCCAAGGGGCTACGGCAACTAATGAAAAACTGTTTTTT. Translation gives CASSQGATATNEKLFF.

In DNA form, the CDR3 reads TGTGCCAGCAGTTATTTACAGGCTGGAAACACCATATATTTT. Protein product: CASSYLQAGNTIYF. The chain combines TRBV6-5 with TRBJ1-3, with a weak D call TRBD1 (5 bases). Germline V gives CDR1 MNHEY, CDR2 SVGAGI. Between the trimmed V and J ends, which lost 3 bases and 2 bases, there was a span of 8 bases. This CDR3 is built from 14 residues.

The V and J genes are TRBV5-6 and TRBJ1-1; TRBD1 is a possible D gene (6 bases). V was pared by 4 bases and J by 4 bases, with 23 bases between. CDR3 length equals 17 residues. From germline, CDR1 is SGHDT and CDR2 YYEEEE. The chain's CDR3 is CASSQGWAGVGGTEAFF. The CDR3 bases are TGTGCCAGCAGCCAGGGCTGGGCAGGGGTCGGGGGCACTGAAGCTTTCTTT.

The chain carries TRBV2 and TRBJ2-1; 8 bases fit TRBD2. This CDR3 is built from 14 residues. V was pared by 9 bases and J by 9 bases, with 13 bases of the junction left unmatched. The germline CDR1 and CDR2 sequences are SNHLY and FYNNEI. CDR3 sequence: CASLSLGLASEQFF. DNA of the CDR3: TGTGCCAGTTTATCCCTCGGACTAGCCTCTGAGCAGTTCTTC.

This rearrangement joins TRBV7-8 to TRBJ2-7; TRBD1 or TRBD2 may be the D gene (7 bases each). Germline-derived CDR1 and CDR2 are SGHVS and FQNEAQ. V was clipped by 5 bases and J by 1 base, with 15 bases between them. This CDR3 is 15 amino acids long. For the CDR3, the DNA is TGTGCCAGCAGCCAAGGGGGGGACAGTTCCTACGAGCAGTACTTC. Encoded protein: CASSQGGDSSYEQYF.

V usage is TRBV7-8 and J usage is TRBJ2-2; no reliable D call. The CDR3 runs 11 residues. Germline V gives CDR1 SGHVS, CDR2 FQNEAQ. The germline V and J ends were trimmed by 6 bases and 8 bases, with 7 bases remaining between them. For the CDR3, the DNA is TGTGCCAGCAGTAAGGAAGGGGAGCTGTTTTTT. This codes for CASSKEGELFF. Using reference TRBV7-8 and TRBJ2-2 for the parts outside the CDR3, the full variable domain is GAGVSQSPRYKVAKRGQDVALRCDPISGHVSLFWYQQALGQGPEFLTYFQNEAQLDKSGLPSDRFFAERPEGSVSTLKIQRTQQEDSAVYLCASSKEGELFFGEGSRLTVL.

The rearrangement uses TRBV7-9 and TRBJ1-3; TRBD1 might be the D (6 bases). Looked up from germline, CDR1 is SEHNR and CDR2 is FQNEAQ (reference sequence). This CDR3 comprises 16 residues. Trimming stripped 5 bases from V and 0 bases from J, with 14 bases between. Here the CDR3 reads CASSTLQGISGNTIYF. CDR3 bases: TGTGCCAGCAGCACCCTCCAGGGGATCTCTGGAAACACCATATATTTT.

V and J are TRBV6-5 and TRBJ1-3, with a tentative D call TRBD1 (6 bases). The CDR3 is 15 amino acids. Germline assignment: CDR1 MNHEY and CDR2 SVGAGI. V dropped 6 bases and J dropped 8 bases, with 20 bases sitting between them. CDR3 protein: CASSPWVGAKDTIYF. Written as DNA, the CDR3 is TGTGCCAGCAGCCCGTGGGTGGGGGCGAAGGACACCATATATTTT.

V is TRBV6-6 and J is TRBJ1-2; D perhaps matches TRBD1 (5 bases). V was clipped by 8 bases and J by 8 bases, with 21 bases between them. Germline-derived CDR1 and CDR2 are MNHNY and SVGAGI (reference sequence). This CDR3 has 14 amino acids. CDR3 nucleotide sequence: TGTGCCAGCCGAACAGGCGAGGGAGTGGGCGGCTACACCTTC. This encodes CASRTGEGVGGYTF.

This chain links TRBV7-2 with TRBJ2-5; no definite D call. V gave up 5 bases and J gave up 2 bases, with 3 bases separating them. This CDR3 has 11 residues. The germline CDR1 and CDR2 sequences are SGHTA and FQGNSA. The DNA of the CDR3 is TGTGCCAGCAGCGAGCAAGAGACCCAGTACTTC. It is translated as CASSEQETQYF. Looking up the rest from reference TRBV7-2 and TRBJ2-5 gives the full variable domain: GAGVSQSPSNKVTEKGKDVELRCDPISGHTALYWYRQSLGQGLEFLIYFQGNSAPDKSGLPSDRFSAERTGGSVSTLTIQRTQQEDSAVYLCASSEQETQYFGPGTRLLVL.

The chain has TRBV2 and TRBJ2-5; a weak D match, TRBD2 (5 bases). The CDR3 is 14 amino acids. The V end was cut by 1 base, the J end by 1 base, with 7 bases between. CDR1 is SNHLY, CDR2 FYNNEI, per germline. The CDR3 sequence is CASSEVGSQETQYF. The CDR3, as DNA: TGTGCCAGCAGTGAAGTGGGGAGCCAAGAGACCCAGTACTTC.

This clone was found once. V gene TRBV13 combines with J gene TRBJ2-7; 10 nucleotides agree with TRBD1. Germline-derived CDR1 and CDR2 are PRHDT and FYEKMQ (reference sequence). V shed 5 bases, J shed 4 bases, and the junction held 5 bases outside the gene matches. The CDR3 length is 14 residues. In DNA form, the CDR3 reads TGTGCCAGCAGCACCCGGACAGGGGGTTACGAGCAGTACTTC. As protein: CASSTRTGGYEQYF.

This chain connects TRBV11-3 to TRBJ1-1, with 7 bases fitting TRBD1. This CDR3 comprises 13 residues. The V gene end was trimmed by 4 bases and the J gene end by 7 bases; junction bases not matched to a gene: 6. CDR1 and CDR2 (germline): SGHNT, YENEEA. The chain's CDR3 is CASSYPQGNEAFF. CDR3 coding DNA: TGTGCCAGCAGCTACCCACAGGGGAATGAAGCTTTCTTT.

The chain links TRBV18 to TRBJ1-3; D call uncertain. V lost 6 bases, J lost 4 bases, and 22 bases lay in between. The CDR3 is 17 amino acids. In germline, CDR1 is KGHSH, CDR2 LQKENI. The DNA for the CDR3 is TGTGCCAGCTCCCCCTCGACCGGGGAGCGACGAGGAAACACCATATATTTT. Protein sequence: CASSPSTGERRGNTIYF.

This clone has a handful of counts. The CDR3 sequence is CASSGNLDTGELFF. CDR3 nucleotides: TGTGCCAGCAGTGGCAACTTGGACACCGGGGAGCTGTTTTTT. This rearrangement joins TRBV6-1 to TRBJ2-2; D is undetermined. Germline assignment: CDR1 MNHNS and CDR2 SASEGT. The V and J ends lost 4 bases and 3 bases respectively, with 9 bases between them. The CDR3 spans 14 residues.

The V gene is TRBV10-1, the J gene TRBJ2-6; TRBD1 might be the D (6 bases). The CDR3 is 18 amino acids. Trimming cost V 5 bases and J 1 base, with 18 bases left between them. Germline values: CDR1 WNHNN, CDR2 SYGVQD (reference sequence). The CDR3 sequence: CASSLGGRDSSGANVLTF. CDR3 DNA: TGCGCCAGCAGTCTAGGGGGTCGTGATTCTTCTGGGGCCAACGTCCTGACTTTC.

The V gene is TRBV6-5, the J gene TRBJ1-1; D remains ambiguous. CDR3 size: 14 residues. The V gene lost 2 bases and the J gene lost 6 bases, with 13 bases spanning the gap. Germline lookup yields CDR1 MNHEY and CDR2 SVGAGI. As DNA, the CDR3 is TGTGCCAGCAGTTACAATATTCAAATATCTGAAGCTTTCTTT. This translates into CASSYNIQISEAFF.

This clone was picked up a small number of times. This rearrangement joins TRBV7-2 to TRBJ1-2; 7 bases agree with TRBD1. V lost 3 bases, J lost 3 bases, and 7 bases stayed unmatched. The CDR3 contains 15 residues. Per the germline V gene, CDR1 is SGHTA and CDR2 is FQGNSA. CDR3 coding DNA: TGTGCCAGCAGCTTGGCTTCCGGGACAGACTATGGCTACACCTTC. Protein product: CASSLASGTDYGYTF.

This clone was counted a single time. The chain combines TRBV18 with TRBJ2-5; D gene ambiguous. The CDR3 extends over 11 amino acids. V was clipped by 8 bases and J by 3 bases, with 7 bases between them. CDR1 is KGHSH and CDR2 is LQKENI in the germline V gene. The CDR3 protein is CASTEKETQYF. The DNA for the CDR3 is TGTGCCAGCACCGAAAAAGAGACCCAGTACTTC.